This TCR beta chain appears in the sequencing data of a study of blood T cell repertoires in COVID-19. Across the whole study: COVID-19 samples, acute and convalescent, were from the United States, Italy and Spain.

The CDR3 spans 14 residues. Per the germline V gene, CDR1 is MGHDK and CDR2 is SYGVNS. Trimming shortened V by 4 bases and J by 9 bases, and 18 bases separated the two germline ends. Profiled with immunoSEQ multiplex PCR; TCRdb holds only in-frame clones, not every one. The sample yields more than 300,000 clones, over 90% seen once. Individuals aged about 18 to 100 years were recruited from roughly 22 US areas. The sequenced sample was PBMCs or T cells enriched from blood (not recorded which). The chain combines TRBV25-1 with TRBJ1-2; unclear D gene. This receptor was identified in a woman younger than 45 who had been exposed to COVID-19. The CDR3, as DNA: TGTGCCAGCAGTGGGGTTCCGGAGGATGTTCGCTACACCTTC. Protein product: CASSGVPEDVRYTF.